This T cell receptor (beta chain) was obtained from a study of control samples from healthy donors and cancer patients. Profiled with immunoSEQ multiplex PCR; TCRdb holds only in-frame clones, not every one. Counted here are roughly 64,000 clones, over 75% occurring once; the ten biggest clones make up more than 1%. CDR1 and CDR2 from the germline V gene are SGHAT and FQNNGV. With 3 bases clipped from V and 8 bases from J, the junction kept 19 bases outside the gene matches. The CDR3 loop spans 18 amino acids. This rearrangement joins TRBV11-2 to TRBJ2-3; 8 positions agree with TRBD2. The receptor was derived from a woman in her forties or fifties with colorectal cancer. Sequencing used PBMCs. CDR3 amino acids: CASSLNGGHAGGPGTQYF. In nucleotides, the CDR3 is TGTGCCAGCAGCTTGAACGGAGGACACGCGGGGGGCCCGGGTACGCAGTATTTT.